What follows are 19 T cell receptor beta chains derived from one specimen sequenced in a study of blood T cell repertoires in COVID-19. The method was immunoSEQ multiplex PCR; TCRdb's version includes in-frame clones alone and lacks a portion of them. Of some 120,000 clones listed, about 80% are singletons. Input material: peripheral blood. These receptors were taken from a man in his 70s with active or convalescent COVID-19.

This clone occurred once. The chain has TRBV27 and TRBJ2-5; maybe TRBD2 (6 bases). The germline V gene has CDR1 MNHEY and CDR2 SMNVEV (reference sequence). The CDR3 loop spans 15 amino acids. V shed 4 bases and J shed 5 bases, with 17 bases lying between them. CDR3 sequence (DNA): TGTGCCAGCAGTTACAAACCAGGGAGGCGGGAGACCCAGTACTTC. As protein: CASSYKPGRRETQYF.

The rearrangement joins TRBV11-2 to TRBJ2-1; TRBD2 agrees at 9 bases. This CDR3 is built from 14 residues. Germline V lookup: CDR1 SGHAT, CDR2 FQNNGV. Unmatched junction bases numbered 2, after V lost 6 bases and J lost 2 bases. Here the CDR3 reads CASSLAGTYNEQFF. The CDR3 DNA is TGTGCCAGCAGTCTAGCGGGAACCTACAATGAGCAGTTCTTC.

The chain has TRBV7-2 and TRBJ2-1; 11 nucleotides align to TRBD2. After removal of 5 bases from V and 9 bases from J, the junction contained 9 bases not matched to a gene. CDR1 is SGHTA and CDR2 is FQGNSA in the germline V gene. This CDR3 region has 15 residues. CDR3 coding DNA: TGTGCCAGCAGCCCTACTAGCGGGAGTGTGGTTGAGCAGTTCTTC. Translating gives CASSPTSGSVVEQFF.

The V and J genes are TRBV5-1 and TRBJ2-1, with unresolved D. V was trimmed by 1 base and J by 0 bases, leaving 8 bases between them. This CDR3 region has 15 residues. Germline-derived CDR1 and CDR2 are SGHRS and YFSETQ. This CDR3 reads CASSLTESSYNEQFF. The CDR3 DNA sequence: TGCGCCAGCAGCTTGACGGAGAGCTCCTACAATGAGCAGTTCTTC.

The V gene is TRBV7-9, the J gene TRBJ1-1; no reliable D call. CDR1 and CDR2 (germline): SEHNR, FQNEAQ (reference sequence). The V gene lost 1 base and the J gene lost 5 bases, with 11 bases spanning the gap. This CDR3 region has 14 residues. This chain's CDR3 is CASSLGLLGTEAFF. Written as DNA, the CDR3 is TGTGCCAGCAGCTTAGGCCTCCTAGGAACTGAAGCTTTCTTT.

This rearrangement joins TRBV12-3 or TRBV12-4 to TRBJ2-7, with D unclear. The CDR3 sequence is 13 residues long. V gave up 3 bases and J gave up 6 bases, with 12 bases separating them. CDR3 in DNA: TGTGCCAGCAGTTTTGCGGTCGTCGGCGAGCAGTACTTC. Protein sequence: CASSFAVVGEQYF.

This rearrangement joins TRBV5-1 to TRBJ1-2, with 7 nucleotides matching TRBD1. The trim removed 0 bases at V and 7 bases at J, leaving 12 bases unmatched. The CDR3 spans 16 residues. Looked up from germline, CDR1 is SGHRS and CDR2 is YFSETQ. The CDR3 nucleotides read TGCGCCAGCAGCTTGGCTACAGGGGATCTCTCCGGTGGCTACACCTTC. It encodes CASSLATGDLSGGYTF.

The chain joins TRBV5-1 to TRBJ1-2; D is perhaps TRBD1 (6 bases). V lost 1 base and J 8 bases, leaving 15 bases between the germline ends. Germline V gene lookup returns CDR1 SGHRS and CDR2 YFSETQ. The CDR3 contains 14 residues. The CDR3 DNA reads TGCGCCAGCAGCTTGATGGACAGTGCCGGGGGCTACACCTTC. Translating gives CASSLMDSAGGYTF. The variable domain in full, completed from reference TRBV5-1 and TRBJ1-2, reads KAGVTQTPRYLIKTRGQQVTLSCSPISGHRSVSWYQQTPGQGLQFLFEYFSETQRNKGNFPGRFSGRQFSNSRSEMNVSTLELGDSALYLCASSLMDSAGGYTFGSGTRLTVV.

The V and J genes are TRBV4-1 and TRBJ2-1, with D possibly being TRBD2 (6 bases). CDR1 and CDR2 from the germline V gene are MGHRA and YSYEKL. The CDR3 is 13 amino acids. The germline V and J ends were trimmed by 0 bases and 14 bases, with 14 bases remaining between them. CDR3 sequence reads: CASSQDRGRSEFF. The CDR3 DNA reads as TGCGCCAGCAGCCAAGATCGGGGGAGATCGGAGTTCTTC.

The chain uses TRBV3-1 (or the pseudogene TRBV3-2) and TRBJ2-1, with 14 bases lining up with TRBD2. Germline V CDR1 and CDR2: LGHDT, YNNKEL (reference sequence). This CDR3 is built from 15 residues. The V and J ends lost 4 bases and 9 bases, in that order; junction bases with no gene match: 5. The CDR3 DNA sequence: TGTGCCAGCAGCCTAGGACTAGCGGGAGGTAGTGAGCAGTTCTTC. Protein product: CASSLGLAGGSEQFF.

This chain links TRBV10-2 with TRBJ1-2; D gene uncertain. This CDR3 has 13 amino acids. CDR1 WSHSY and CDR2 SAAADI come from the germline V gene. The V gene lost 0 bases and the J gene lost 5 bases, with 7 bases spanning the gap. CDR3: CASSESRGYGYTF. The CDR3 nucleotides read TGCGCCAGCAGTGAGTCGAGAGGGTATGGCTACACCTTC.

This chain links TRBV9 with TRBJ2-7; TRBD1 is a possible D gene (5 bases). CDR1 and CDR2 from the germline V gene are SGDLS and YYNGEE. V lost 0 bases and J lost 4, with 14 bases in between. The CDR3 sequence is 15 residues long. For the CDR3, the DNA is TGTGCCAGCAGCGTAGATGCAGGGAAGGTTTACGAGCAGTACTTC. Translating gives CASSVDAGKVYEQYF. Complete variable domain (other parts from reference TRBV9 and TRBJ2-7): DSGVTQTPKHLITATGQRVTLRCSPRSGDLSVYWYQQSLDQGLQFLIQYYNGEERAKGNILERFSAQQFPDLHSELNLSSLELGDSALYFCASSVDAGKVYEQYFGPGTRLTVT.

The chain's CDR3 is CASRDGTGHRDEQFF. For the CDR3, the DNA is TGTGCCAGCAGAGACGGGACAGGACATAGGGATGAGCAGTTCTTC. The gene calls are TRBV6-6 and TRBJ2-1; TRBD1 matches 8 bases. Per the germline V gene, CDR1 is MNHNY and CDR2 is SVGAGI (reference sequence). This CDR3 has 15 amino acids. V lost 6 bases and J lost 8; bases outside the gene matches: 12.

V is TRBV9 and J is TRBJ1-5; TRBD1 matches 11 bases. The trim removed 4 bases at V and 2 bases at J, leaving 2 bases unmatched. This CDR3 contains 15 residues. CDR1 SGDLS and CDR2 YYNGEE come from the germline V gene. CDR3 protein: CASSKGQGGNQPQHF. DNA of the CDR3: TGTGCCAGCAGCAAGGGACAGGGGGGCAATCAGCCCCAGCATTTT. The whole variable domain, filled in from reference TRBV9 and TRBJ1-5, reads DSGVTQTPKHLITATGQRVTLRCSPRSGDLSVYWYQQSLDQGLQFLIQYYNGEERAKGNILERFSAQQFPDLHSELNLSSLELGDSALYFCASSKGQGGNQPQHFGDGTRLSIL.

CDR3 nucleotides: TGTGCCAGCGGCCATACAGGAGACTCCTACGAGCAGTACTTC. Translating it yields CASGHTGDSYEQYF. The chain links TRBV27 to TRBJ2-7, with D possibly TRBD1 on 5 matching bases. Looked up from germline, CDR1 is MNHEY and CDR2 is SMNVEV (reference sequence). The CDR3 is 14 amino acids. V was clipped by 8 bases and J by 0 bases, with 14 bases between them.

This clone appeared once. The CDR3 DNA reads TGTGCCAGCAGCTTGAGGAGCGGGAGGGGGACAGATACGCAGTATTTT. Its translation is CASSLRSGRGTDTQYF. The chain carries TRBV7-8 and TRBJ2-3; 10 positions match TRBD2. Per germline, CDR1 SGHVS and CDR2 FQNEAQ. The CDR3 spans 16 residues. V was pared by 3 bases and J by 3 bases, with 6 bases of the junction left unmatched.

This clone was seen a handful of times. J is TRBJ2-5 and V is TRBV2; D is perhaps TRBD2 (5 bases). Per germline, CDR1 SNHLY and CDR2 FYNNEI. The CDR3 consists of 12 residues. V lost 6 bases and J 4 bases, leaving 9 bases between the germline ends. This CDR3 reads CASRLDGETQYF. DNA of the CDR3: TGTGCCAGCAGACTAGATGGAGAGACCCAGTACTTC.

This chain connects TRBV7-2 to TRBJ2-7; 8 bases are shared with TRBD2. With 0 bases clipped from V and 3 bases from J, the junction kept 7 bases outside the gene matches. From germline, CDR1 is SGHTA and CDR2 FQGNSA. There are 16 residues in the CDR3. This CDR3 reads CASSLASGTSDYEQYF. The DNA for the CDR3 is TGTGCCAGCAGCTTAGCAAGTGGGACTAGTGACTACGAGCAGTACTTC. Complete variable domain (other parts from reference TRBV7-2 and TRBJ2-7): GAGVSQSPSNKVTEKGKDVELRCDPISGHTALYWYRQSLGQGLEFLIYFQGNSAPDKSGLPSDRFSAERTGGSVSTLTIQRTQQEDSAVYLCASSLASGTSDYEQYFGPGTRLTVT.

The V and J genes are TRBV7-6 and TRBJ2-1, with 11 positions matching TRBD2. The germline V gene has CDR1 SGHVS and CDR2 FNYEAQ. The CDR3 is 15 amino acids. V lost 5 bases, J lost 4 bases, and 4 bases stayed unmatched. CDR3 protein: CASSPTSGSYNEQFF. CDR3 in DNA: TGTGCCAGCAGCCCCACTAGCGGGAGTTACAATGAGCAGTTCTTC.